This TCR beta chain originates from a study of blood T cell repertoires in COVID-19. Participant-given clinical history determined each cohort assignment. Symptom resolution, clearance, or two negative PCRs marked the recovered donors of Cohort 3. Germline assignment: CDR1 SGHTA and CDR2 FQGNSA. J lost 3 bases, V lost 6 bases, and 11 bases had no gene match. CDR3 length equals 16 residues. Original processing methods: Estimates of nucleated cell counts were drawn from the amplification of reference gene primers. Sequencing was performed with immunoSEQ multiplex PCR; in TCRdb, only in-frame clones are kept and a portion is missing. That table supplies the V and J calls and clone size; D and trimming were determined from the DNA. Found here are about 250,000 clones, around 86% of them singletons; the top ten hold over 1.5%.

The TCR originated in a man aged 35 to 55 who had recovered from COVID-19. This chain uses TRBV7-2 with TRBJ2-1; 7 nucleotides line up with TRBD2. Source material: PBMCs or T cells enriched from blood (not recorded which). The CDR3, as DNA: TGTGCCAGCAGTCCGTCCGCGGGGAGGGTCTACAATGAGCAGTTCTTC. Amino acid sequence: CASSPSAGRVYNEQFF.